Given below is one T cell receptor beta chain in context. The CDR3 extends over 15 amino acids. Germline values: CDR1 KGHSH, CDR2 LQKENI. The V and J ends lost 10 bases and 1 base, in that order; junction bases with no gene match: 13. This entry belongs to a study of T cell changes during pregnancy in multiple sclerosis. Here immunoSEQ multiplex PCR was the method, and the copy in TCRdb shows in-frame clones only, minus some. The data show fewer than 75,000 clones, less than 95% seen once. The chain links TRBV18 to TRBJ2-7; 7 positions agree with TRBD1. The clonotype comes from a female donor in good health, enrolled as a control in a pregnancy study. This specimen was peripheral blood, taken after pregnancy. CDR3 region: CATGRGQELSYEQYF. CDR3 DNA: TGTGCCACCGGGCGAGGACAGGAATTATCCTACGAGCAGTACTTC.